A single sample is the source of the 15 T cell receptor beta chains below, sequenced in a study of early T cells in non-severe SARS-CoV-2 infection. TCRdb re-called the 5' RACE reads with MiXCR, one entry per CDR3 protein. The data contain approximately 56,000 distinct CDR3 sequences, approximately 10% of them singletons. Sequenced input: whole blood. The receptor set was obtained from an adult who was a healthcare worker with PCR-confirmed SARS-CoV-2 infection or an uninfected control (not recorded which).

This chain connects TRBV4-1 to TRBJ2-1; D is possibly TRBD2 (6 bases). The length of the CDR3 is 14 residues. V lost 0 bases and J lost 4, with 7 bases in between. Per germline, CDR1 MGHRA and CDR2 YSYEKL. CDR3 in amino acids: CASSQEGLYNEQFF. In DNA, the CDR3 is TGCGCCAGCAGCCAAGAGGGACTGTACAATGAGCAGTTCTTC.

This clonotype appeared many times. V gene TRBV11-2 combines with J gene TRBJ2-1; 8 nucleotides match TRBD2. The junction had 6 bases not matched to a gene; V was cut back by 3 bases and J by 5 bases. Germline V CDR1 and CDR2: SGHAT, FQNNGV. The CDR3 loop spans 15 amino acids. Written as DNA, the CDR3 is TGTGCCAGCAGCTTCGGGGGGGGGCCCCACAATGAGCAGTTCTTC. Protein product: CASSFGGGPHNEQFF. Full variable domain (outside the CDR3, taken from reference TRBV11-2 and TRBJ2-1): EAGVAQSPRYKIIEKRQSVAFWCNPISGHATLYWYQQILGQGPKLLIQFQNNGVVDDSQLPKDRFSAERLKGVDSTLKIQPAKLEDSAVYLCASSFGGGPHNEQFFGPGTRLTVL.

This clonotype was counted many times. The chain joins TRBV19 to TRBJ1-6; D remains unclear. Trimming removed 4 bases from V and 8 bases from J, with 9 bases in between. The CDR3 runs to 13 residues. Per germline, CDR1 LNHDA and CDR2 SQIVND (reference sequence). The CDR3 spells CASSTNPDSPLHF. CDR3 coding DNA: TGTGCCAGTAGTACGAATCCGGATTCACCCCTCCACTTT.

This clonotype occurred many times. V is TRBV30 and J is TRBJ1-6; maybe TRBD1 (6 bases). CDR1 is GTSNPN and CDR2 is SVGIG in the germline V gene (reference sequence). The CDR3 contains 13 residues. V was trimmed by 5 bases and J by 4 bases, leaving 9 bases between them. CDR3 sequence reads: CAWEQGYNSPLHF. The CDR3 coding sequence is TGTGCCTGGGAACAGGGATATAATTCACCCCTCCACTTT. The full variable domain, rest sourced from reference TRBV30 and TRBJ1-6, is SQTIHQWPATLVQPVGSPLSLECTVEGTSNPNLYWYRQAAGRGLQLLFYSVGIGQISSEVPQNLSASRPQDRQFILSSKKLLLSDSGFYLCAWEQGYNSPLHFGNGTRLTVT.

V and J are TRBV6-1 and TRBJ2-7, with D hard to call. Trimming took 5 bases from V and 0 from J, leaving 14 bases between them. The CDR3 loop spans 15 amino acids. The germline gives CDR1 MNHNS, CDR2 SASEGT. In DNA form, the CDR3 reads TGTGCCAGCAGTCAGACGGTCCTAGGCTCCTACGAGCAGTACTTC. This translates into CASSQTVLGSYEQYF.

At least ten counts were recorded for this clonotype. The chain links TRBV6-6 to TRBJ1-2; D possibly corresponds to TRBD1 (6 bases). This CDR3 region has 12 residues. Germline-derived CDR1 and CDR2 are MNHNY and SVGAGI (reference sequence). V gave up 5 bases and J gave up 5 bases, with 9 bases separating them. CDR3 loop: CASSPQGYGYTF. The CDR3 DNA sequence: TGTGCCAGCAGTCCACAGGGTTATGGCTACACCTTC.

The chain uses TRBV20-1 and TRBJ1-2; D gene uncertain. This CDR3 is 11 amino acids long. V was clipped by 3 bases and J by 5 bases, with 7 bases between them. Germline V gene sequence: CDR1 DFQATT, CDR2 SNEGSKA (reference sequence). The CDR3 DNA reads TGCAGTGCTAGGGGCGGGTATGGCTACACCTTC. Translated: CSARGGYGYTF.

This clonotype was seen many times. The chain links TRBV7-2 to TRBJ1-4, with 7 bases aligning to TRBD1. The CDR3 is 15 residues long. Germline trimming cut 6 bases from V and 4 bases from J; bases unmatched to any gene: 8. CDR1 and CDR2 (germline): SGHTA, FQGNSA. In DNA, the CDR3 is TGTGCCAGCAGATTGAGGGGGCTGGTTAATGAAAAACTGTTTTTT. This gives the protein CASRLRGLVNEKLFF.

This clonotype has at least ten counts. V and J are TRBV29-1 and TRBJ2-7; no definite D call. V was clipped by 6 bases and J by 6 bases, with 9 bases between them. This CDR3 spans 10 amino acids. Germline V gene sequence: CDR1 SQVTM, CDR2 ANQGSEA. CDR3: CSVDSGEQYF. CDR3 coding DNA: TGCAGCGTAGACTCGGGCGAGCAGTACTTC.

This clonotype was detected many times. The rearrangement joins TRBV13 to TRBJ2-5, with D possibly being TRBD1 or TRBD2 (5 bases each). This CDR3 spans 15 amino acids. The germline CDR1 and CDR2 sequences are PRHDT and FYEKMQ (reference sequence). V lost 3 bases and J 5 bases, leaving 16 bases between the germline ends. This CDR3 is CASSLPGPSGETQYF. In DNA form, the CDR3 reads TGTGCCAGCAGCTTGCCGGGACCCTCGGGGGAGACCCAGTACTTC. The whole variable domain, filled in from reference TRBV13 and TRBJ2-5, reads AAGVIQSPRHLIKEKRETATLKCYPIPRHDTVYWYQQGPGQDPQFLISFYEKMQSDKGSIPDRFSAQQFSDYHSELNMSSLELGDSALYFCASSLPGPSGETQYFGPGTRLLVL.

This clonotype appeared many times. The chain joins TRBV7-2 to TRBJ2-3; D perhaps matches TRBD2 (6 bases). Trimming stripped 3 bases from V and 0 bases from J, with 10 bases between. The CDR3 has 15 amino acids. The germline gives CDR1 SGHTA, CDR2 FQGNSA. The CDR3 spells CASSLGLPSTDTQYF. DNA for the CDR3: TGTGCCAGCAGCTTGGGACTTCCTAGCACAGATACGCAGTATTTT.

The table lists this clonotype with many counts. The V gene is TRBV7-9, the J gene TRBJ2-2; D may match TRBD1 or TRBD2 (5 bases each). CDR1 is SEHNR, CDR2 FQNEAQ, per germline (reference sequence). The CDR3 extends over 13 amino acids. The ends were cut back, 5 bases at V and 7 bases at J, with 11 bases in the middle. The CDR3 here is CASSPVGDGELFF. As DNA, the CDR3 is TGTGCCAGCAGCCCGGTGGGGGACGGGGAGCTGTTTTTT.

A word on this clonotype: This sequence may be a read error, since a much larger clone differs from it by one base. V gene TRBV5-4 combines with J gene TRBJ2-7, with TRBD2 identical over 11 bases. CDR1 and CDR2 from the germline V gene are SGHNT and YYREEE (reference sequence). This CDR3 comprises 15 residues. The CDR3 reads CTSSAGTSGGYEQYF. The CDR3 DNA sequence: TGTACCAGCAGCGCCGGGACTAGCGGAGGTTACGAGCAGTACTTC.

This clonotype was picked up many times. This rearrangement joins TRBV2 to TRBJ2-5; 8 bases fit TRBD1. The germline V gene has CDR1 SNHLY and CDR2 FYNNEI. The CDR3 consists of 14 residues. V lost 8 bases, J lost 5 bases, and 10 bases stayed unmatched. CDR3 nucleotide sequence: TGTGCCAGCGTTTCCGGGACAGGAGGGGAGACCCAGTACTTC. Translation: CASVSGTGGETQYF.

This clonotype was found many times. The chain couples TRBV11-2 to TRBJ2-1, with unresolved D. Germline V gene lookup returns CDR1 SGHAT and CDR2 FQNNGV. The CDR3 has 16 residues. Trimming pared 2 bases from V and 5 bases from J, leaving 16 bases between. DNA of the CDR3: TGTGCCAGCAGCTTATTTGGCGCCAACCGGAACAATGAGCAGTTCTTC. Its translation is CASSLFGANRNNEQFF.